The clone carrying this T cell receptor (beta chain) was counted a single time. These data originate in a study of long-term antiretroviral therapy in people with HIV. Germline CDR1 and CDR2: GTSNPN and SVGIG (reference sequence). The CDR3 is 15 amino acids. Trimming shortened V by 2 bases and J by 8 bases, and 18 bases separated the two germline ends. Runs used v3.0 of the immunoSEQ assay and were done at survey level. TCRdb's table, derived via immunoSEQ multiplex PCR, lists solely in-frame clones and lacks some. The sample records 8,000 to 10,000 clones, approximately 78% being singletons. The material was unsorted PBMCs, obtained 0.7 years after starting antiretroviral therapy. The TCR was taken from a man aged 35-49 years with HIV. This chain links TRBV30 with TRBJ1-4; D gene uncertain. The CDR3 coding sequence is TGTGCCTGGAGTATTCGGAGGACCAGCCGAGAAAAACTGTTTTTT. Its translation: CAWSIRRTSREKLFF.